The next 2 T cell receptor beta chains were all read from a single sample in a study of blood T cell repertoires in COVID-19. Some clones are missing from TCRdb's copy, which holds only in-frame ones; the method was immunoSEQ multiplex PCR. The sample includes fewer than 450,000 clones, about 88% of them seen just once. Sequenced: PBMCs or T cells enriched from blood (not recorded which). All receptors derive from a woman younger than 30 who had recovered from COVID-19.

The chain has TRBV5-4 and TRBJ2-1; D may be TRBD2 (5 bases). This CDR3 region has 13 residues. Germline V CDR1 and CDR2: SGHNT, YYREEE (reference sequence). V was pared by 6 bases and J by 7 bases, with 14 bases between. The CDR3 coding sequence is TGTGCCAGCATTCCTTACCGGGGAAATGAGCAGTTCTTC. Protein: CASIPYRGNEQFF. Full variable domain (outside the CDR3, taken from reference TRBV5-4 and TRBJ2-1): ETGVTQSPTHLIKTRGQQVTLRCSSQSGHNTVSWYQQALGQGPQFIFQYYREEENGRGNFPPRFSGLQFPNYSSELNVNALELDDSALYLCASIPYRGNEQFFGPGTRLTVL.

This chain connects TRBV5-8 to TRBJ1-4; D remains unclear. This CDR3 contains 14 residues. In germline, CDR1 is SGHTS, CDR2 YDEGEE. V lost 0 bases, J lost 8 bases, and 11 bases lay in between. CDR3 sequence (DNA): TGTGCCAGCAGCTTGGGGCGAGGCGGAGAAAAACTGTTTTTT. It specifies CASSLGRGGEKLFF.